This TCR beta chain was found in a study of cytomegalovirus exposure and HLA in healthy donors. The PCR contained 60 Vbeta and 13 Jbeta primers. TCRdb's copy holds only in-frame clones and misses some; the assay was immunoSEQ multiplex PCR. The profile covers around 110,000 clones, with 9.5% appearing a single time and around 3% taken by the ten largest. Germline loops: CDR1 LNHDA, CDR2 SQIVND (reference sequence). V lost 8 bases to trimming and J lost 4 bases; unmatched junction nucleotides: 4. The CDR3 spans 14 residues. Study-level results: A later analysis found common viral pathogens apparently linked to several of the most significant clusters. Some V segments, including TRBV6-2 and TRBV6-3, were excluded as indistinguishable.

This clone showed up just once. Its antigen is currently unknown. Source material: PBMCs. The sequence came from a man younger than 45 in good health and CMV-seronegative. The rearrangement uses TRBV19 and TRBJ2-2; 10 bases agree with TRBD1. CDR3 loop: CASCRDRGTGELFF. DNA for the CDR3: TGTGCCAGTTGCCGGGACAGGGGCACCGGGGAGCTGTTTTTT.